This TCR beta chain was obtained from a study of T cells in Graves' hyperthyroidism and ophthalmopathy. TCR beta CDR3 regions were amplified from RNA transcripts. Carried out on the TCR CDR3, a first-round RT-PCR used the HTBI primer set. One entry per CDR3 protein results from TCRdb running MiXCR on the multiplex PCR reads. This table has some 250,000 distinct CDR3 sequences, roughly 15% appearing once. Study conclusions and caveats: Blood samples included most of the expanded thyroid clonotypes exceeding 0.001.

In regard to this clonotype: Antigen specificity is unknown.

Patients were excluded because of uncontrolled infection, other autoimmune disease, pregnancy or lactation. Thyroid ultrasound and orbital computed tomography, with clinical symptoms and serum thyroxine and TRAb, informed diagnoses. The CDR3 runs to 15 residues. CDR1 and CDR2 from the germline V gene are SNHLY and FYNNEI. Trimming removed 7 bases from V and 3 bases from J; junction bases left unmatched: 9. This chain connects TRBV2 to TRBJ1-3; 7 bases match TRBD1. This sequence originates from a woman aged 40 to 50 with Graves' hyperthyroidism that later progressed to Graves' ophthalmopathy. Sequencing was done on a sample of blood. CDR3 protein: CASTREGALGNTIYF. As DNA, the CDR3 is TGTGCCAGCACCAGGGAGGGGGCGCTTGGAAACACCATATATTTT.